The T cell receptor (beta chain) described here comes from a study of blood T cell repertoires in COVID-19. Germline assignment: CDR1 SGDLS and CDR2 YYNGEE. The CDR3 loop spans 19 amino acids. J lost 5 bases, V lost 3 bases, and 22 bases had no gene match. This table comes from immunoSEQ multiplex PCR, and its TCRdb copy is limited to in-frame clones, with some not included. The sample lists some 340,000 clones, roughly four fifths occurring once. The V call is TRBV9, the J call TRBJ2-5; TRBD1 aligns across 7 bases. Sequences were obtained from PBMCs or T cells enriched from blood (not recorded which). This sequence was found in a woman in her fifties or sixties who had recovered from COVID-19. CDR3 loop: CASSATGTVRISERETQYF. In nucleotides, the CDR3 is TGTGCCAGCAGCGCAACCGGGACAGTAAGAATAAGTGAGAGGGAGACCCAGTACTTC. Full variable domain (remainder filled in from reference TRBV9 and TRBJ2-5): DSGVTQTPKHLITATGQRVTLRCSPRSGDLSVYWYQQSLDQGLQFLIQYYNGEERAKGNILERFSAQQFPDLHSELNLSSLELGDSALYFCASSATGTVRISERETQYFGPGTRLLVL.